A selection of T cell receptor beta chains follows, all from one sample in a study of T cell changes during pregnancy in multiple sclerosis. Measured with immunoSEQ multiplex PCR; TCRdb has only the in-frame clones, and not every one. Altogether 50,000 to 70,000 clones are present, roughly 92% being singletons, with the ten largest covering about 1.5%. The sample here was peripheral blood, taken in the second trimester of pregnancy. The receptors shown here come from a female donor with multiple sclerosis, enrolled in a pregnancy study. The CDR3 runs from the conserved cysteine through the conserved F or W. Fields, in order: clone size, J gene, D gene, V gene, CDR3 protein, CDR3 DNA. A D gene is named only where the DNA matches it firmly. The size entry is marked missing in some rows and otherwise reads once, few, many or a size class.

NA	TRBJ2-7	TRBD2	TRBV5-1	CASSLTASGTAEQYF	TGCGCCAGCAGCTTAACAGCTAGCGGGACCGCCGAGCAGTACTTC
NA	TRBJ2-7	NA	TRBV7-9	CASSLALREQYF	TGTGCCAGCAGCTTAGCTCTGCGCGAGCAGTACTTC
NA	TRBJ2-1	NA	TRBV11-3	CASSLDSGLANNEQFF	TGTGCCAGCAGCTTAGATTCGGGACTGGCAAACAATGAGCAGTTCTTC
NA	TRBJ2-7	NA	TRBV14	CASSPAQGIEQYF	TGTGCCAGCAGCCCGGCACAGGGTATCGAGCAGTACTTC
NA	TRBJ1-2	NA	TRBV30	CAGSLGDYGYTF	TGTGCCGGGTCCCTAGGGGACTATGGCTACACCTTC
NA	TRBJ2-7	NA	TRBV2	CASGPYEQYF	TGTGCCTCAGGGCCCTACGAGCAGTACTTC
few	TRBJ1-1	NA	TRBV29-1	CSVTGQMNTEAFF	TGCAGCGTTACGGGACAAATGAACACTGAAGCTTTCTTT
once	TRBJ2-3	TRBD2	TRBV7-2	CASSSRLAGGTDTQYF	TGTGCCAGCAGCTCACGACTAGCGGGAGGGACAGATACGCAGTATTTT
NA	TRBJ1-4	NA	TRBV6-1	CASSDPPGGQDWSEKLFF	TGTGCCAGCAGTGACCCCCCGGGGGGTCAGGATTGGAGTGAAAAACTGTTTTTT
few	TRBJ1-2	NA	TRBV4-2	CASSQDRGQSYGYTF	TGTGCCAGCAGCCAAGACCGCGGACAGAGCTATGGCTACACCTTC
NA	TRBJ2-1	TRBD2	TRBV4-2	CASSQEIAGGGNEQFF	TGTGCCAGCAGCCAAGAAATAGCGGGAGGTGGGAATGAGCAGTTCTTC
NA	TRBJ1-2	TRBD1	TRBV6-4	CATRTGSQSSYGYTF	TGTGCCACCAGGACAGGGAGCCAGTCGTCATATGGCTACACCTTC
NA	TRBJ2-1	TRBD2	TRBV30	CAWSVLSGSLNEQFF	TGTGCCTGGAGTGTTCTTAGCGGGAGTCTGAATGAGCAGTTCTTC
NA	TRBJ2-2	NA	TRBV10-3	CAITPGNTGELFF	TGTGCCATCACCCCGGGTAACACCGGGGAGCTGTTTTTT
NA	TRBJ2-3	TRBD2	TRBV27	CASSFGLVAGRETDTQYF	TGTGCCAGCAGTTTCGGTCTAGTAGCGGGGAGGGAAACAGATACGCAGTATTTT
NA	TRBJ1-1	NA	TRBV5-1	CASSFGQNTEAFF	TGCGCCAGCAGCTTCGGACAGAACACTGAAGCTTTCTTT
NA	TRBJ1-2	NA	TRBV6-1	CASSTGTENYGYTF	TGTGCCAGCAGTACCGGGACTGAGAACTATGGCTACACCTTC
NA	TRBJ1-2	TRBD1	TRBV11-1	CASSYTGGSDGYTF	TGTGCCAGCAGCTATACAGGGGGCTCGGATGGCTACACCTTC
once	TRBJ2-1	TRBD1	TRBV11-1	CASSGPGQELYNEQFF	TGTGCCAGCAGCGGACCGGGACAGGAACTCTACAATGAGCAGTTCTTC
NA	TRBJ1-2	TRBD1	TRBV4-1	CASSHVGQGPGYTF	TGCGCCAGCAGCCACGTGGGACAGGGGCCTGGCTACACCTTC
NA	TRBJ2-1	TRBD1	TRBV6-6	CASTDGTGVHNEQFF	TGTGCCAGTACGGACGGGACAGGGGTACACAATGAGCAGTTCTTC
NA	TRBJ2-2	NA	TRBV18	CASSVLGDIANTGELFF	TGTGCCAGCTCAGTCCTGGGGGACATCGCGAACACCGGGGAGCTGTTTTTT
NA	TRBJ2-2	NA	TRBV2	CASSATGNTGELFF	TGTGCCAGCAGTGCTACAGGGAACACCGGGGAGCTGTTTTTT
NA	TRBJ1-1	NA	TRBV4-1	CASSPLQGRVVEAFF	TGCGCCAGCAGCCCTTTACAGGGTCGGGTCGTTGAAGCTTTCTTT
NA	TRBJ2-7	TRBD1	TRBV27	CASSSSRDRGYEQYF	TGTGCCAGCAGTTCGTCCCGGGACAGGGGCTACGAGCAGTACTTC